This T cell receptor (beta chain) was documented in a study of control samples from healthy donors and cancer patients. Here immunoSEQ multiplex PCR was the method, and the copy in TCRdb shows in-frame clones only, minus some. This table has over 100,000 clones, 70% to 90% appearing once. The CDR3 covers 16 residues. CDR1 and CDR2 (germline): LNHNV, YYDKDF (reference sequence). The V gene lost 2 bases and the J gene lost 1 base, with 14 bases spanning the gap. The sequence was obtained from a man aged 40-55 years in good health. The sequencing sample was made of blood. The V gene is TRBV15, the J gene TRBJ1-2; tentative D call: TRBD1 (5 bases). CDR3 sequence reads: CATSRWGRQINYGYTF. Written as DNA, the CDR3 is TGTGCCACCAGCAGATGGGGCAGACAAATTAACTATGGCTACACCTTC.